The 12 T cell receptor beta chains given below trace back to one sample, sequenced in a study of PD-L1 blockade in urothelial cancer. The time point: peripheral blood 6 weeks after treatment start. Sequenced by immunoSEQ multiplex PCR; TCRdb stores in-frame clones only, minus some. Among roughly 120,000 clones listed, about 89% were seen once. This material consisted of PBMCs, taken around atezolizumab (anti-PD-L1) treatment. Receptors were obtained from a man aged 60 to 69 with urothelial cancer.

This chain connects TRBV11-2 to TRBJ2-5, with TRBD2 identical over 7 bases. The V and J ends lost 3 bases and 5 bases, in that order; junction bases with no gene match: 6. Germline values: CDR1 SGHAT, CDR2 FQNNGV. The CDR3 runs 14 residues. The CDR3 loop is CASSFGRGEETQYF. The CDR3 bases are TGTGCCAGCAGCTTTGGCCGGGGGGAGGAGACCCAGTACTTC.

The gene calls are TRBV9 and TRBJ1-2, with D possibly being TRBD1 (5 bases). The CDR3 is made up of 14 amino acids. Germline CDR1 and CDR2: SGDLS and YYNGEE. V shed 4 bases and J shed 5 bases, with 15 bases lying between them. CDR3 coding DNA: TGTGCCAGCAGCCCGCGGGACGGACCTTATGGCTACACCTTC. This codes for CASSPRDGPYGYTF.

The rearrangement joins TRBV6-5 to TRBJ1-4, with D maybe TRBD1 (6 bases). The CDR3 spans 12 residues. Trimming shortened V by 6 bases and J by 4 bases, and 6 bases separated the two germline ends. Germline V lookup: CDR1 MNHEY, CDR2 SVGAGI. The CDR3 sequence is CASRGGNEKLFF. CDR3 nucleotides: TGTGCCAGCAGAGGGGGTAATGAAAAACTGTTTTTT.

V and J are TRBV5-1 and TRBJ2-1; no clear D gene. V was cut by 0 bases and J by 5 bases, with 9 bases left in between. The germline V gene has CDR1 SGHRS and CDR2 YFSETQ. The CDR3 sequence is 14 residues long. The CDR3 region is CASSLVTANNEQFF. CDR3 DNA sequence: TGCGCCAGCAGCTTGGTCACAGCTAACAATGAGCAGTTCTTC.

V usage is TRBV9 and J usage is TRBJ2-3; possibly TRBD1 for D (6 bases). V lost 3 bases and J lost 2, with 19 bases in between. CDR3 size: 17 residues. In germline, CDR1 is SGDLS, CDR2 YYNGEE. The DNA of the CDR3 is TGTGCCAGCAGCGACCAGGGGACGTTGGCCATCACAGATACGCAGTATTTT. Translated: CASSDQGTLAITDTQYF.

V gene TRBV6-5 combines with J gene TRBJ1-1, with TRBD1 as a possible D gene (6 bases). Germline V gene lookup returns CDR1 MNHEY and CDR2 SVGAGI. The length of the CDR3 is 12 residues. Deletions cut 6 bases from V and 7 bases from J, with 12 bases between. The CDR3 sequence: CASSPGQREAFF. CDR3 DNA sequence: TGTGCCAGCAGCCCCGGACAGCGTGAAGCTTTCTTT.

This sequence joins TRBV19 and TRBJ2-3; 9 bases agree with TRBD2. V was clipped by 5 bases and J by 6 bases; unmatched bases: 3. The CDR3 runs to 13 residues. The germline gives CDR1 LNHDA, CDR2 SQIVND (reference sequence). The CDR3 loop is CASSGSGGDTQYF. CDR3 coding DNA: TGTGCCAGTAGTGGTAGCGGGGGTGATACGCAGTATTTT.

V and J are TRBV30 and TRBJ2-7, with D possibly matching TRBD1 (6 bases). The germline V gene encodes CDR1 GTSNPN and CDR2 SVGIG (reference sequence). The CDR3 consists of 12 residues. Trimming removed 3 bases at V and 7 bases at J, with 13 bases between. Written as DNA, the CDR3 is TGTGCCTGGAGGGGGGCCCCCAGGGAGCAGTACTTC. This translates into CAWRGAPREQYF.

The V gene is TRBV19, the J gene TRBJ2-5, with D possibly matching TRBD2 (5 bases). Looked up from germline, CDR1 is LNHDA and CDR2 is SQIVND (reference sequence). Trimming pared 10 bases from V and 1 base from J, leaving 22 bases between. This CDR3 has 16 residues. Here the CDR3 DNA reads TGTGCCACCACCGCGCGGGCCCGGGCTGTCCAAGAGACCCAGTACTTC. Amino acid sequence: CATTARARAVQETQYF.

V is TRBV10-3 and J is TRBJ2-5; 13 positions match TRBD2. Germline-derived CDR1 and CDR2 are ENHRY and SYGVKD. This CDR3 is 15 amino acids long. The V gene end was trimmed by 5 bases and the J gene end by 5 bases; junction bases not matched to a gene: 5. The CDR3 is CAISPGTSGTETQYF. As DNA, the CDR3 is TGTGCCATCAGTCCCGGGACTAGCGGGACTGAGACCCAGTACTTC.

The DNA of the CDR3 is TGCGCCAGCAGCTATGACACAGGGGCGGATACGCAGTATTTT. Translated: CASSYDTGADTQYF. The chain employs TRBV5-1 and TRBJ2-3, with TRBD1 identical over 7 bases. V was clipped by 3 bases and J by 6 bases; unmatched bases: 7. CDR1 is SGHRS, CDR2 YFSETQ, per germline. This CDR3 comprises 14 residues.

This clone was detected once. For the CDR3, the DNA is TGTGCCAGCAGTTCCTCCGGGGGGGCCCCCGGGGAGCTGTTTTTT. Amino acids: CASSSSGGAPGELFF. V usage is TRBV27 and J usage is TRBJ2-2; TRBD2 matches at 8 bases. The CDR3 runs 15 residues. The V gene's germline CDR1 is MNHEY and CDR2 SMNVEV (reference sequence). The V segment lost 4 bases and the J segment 6 bases; nucleotides outside the gene matches: 7.